The present T cell receptor (beta chain) was sequenced within a study of cytotoxic CD8 clonotypes in ibrutinib-treated CLL. Study conclusions and caveats: The study found baseline clonality above age-matched healthy donors, tracking circulating CD8+ T-cell counts. Clonality was elevated at ibrutinib response and had returned toward baseline at progression. Public clonotypes, rarely seen, contracted or held steady on treatment. Sampling times differed between sustained-remission and progressing patients.

The data were produced by immunoSEQ multiplex PCR, yet TCRdb's version contains in-frame clones alone and is incomplete. This sample yields tens of thousands of clones, of which roughly 59% are seen a single time; about 14% belongs to the top ten. With respect to this clone: Its antigen is not known.

The specimen was PBMCs, collected after 12 months of ibrutinib treatment. This sequence originates from a human donor with chronic lymphocytic leukemia.

The CDR3 DNA reads as TGCGCCACGAAACAGGAGAATTCACCCCTCCACTTT. Translation gives CATKQENSPLHF. The chain has TRBV10-2 and TRBJ1-6; a weak D match, TRBD1 (5 bases). The V gene lost 10 bases and the J gene lost 7 bases, with 11 bases spanning the gap. The CDR3 has 12 residues. Germline CDR1 and CDR2: WSHSY and SAAADI.